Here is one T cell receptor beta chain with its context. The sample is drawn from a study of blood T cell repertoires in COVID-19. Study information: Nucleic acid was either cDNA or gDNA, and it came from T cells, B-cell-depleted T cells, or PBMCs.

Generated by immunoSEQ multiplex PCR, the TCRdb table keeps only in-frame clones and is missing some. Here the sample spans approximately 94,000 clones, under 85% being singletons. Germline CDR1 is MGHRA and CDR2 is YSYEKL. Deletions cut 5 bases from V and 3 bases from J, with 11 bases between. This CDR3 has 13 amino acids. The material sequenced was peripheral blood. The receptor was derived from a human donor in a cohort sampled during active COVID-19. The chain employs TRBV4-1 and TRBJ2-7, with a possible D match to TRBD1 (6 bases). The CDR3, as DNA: TGCGCCAGCAGCACCCGGGACAACTACGAGCAGTACTTC. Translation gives CASSTRDNYEQYF.